This is a list of T cell receptor beta chains from one sample in a study of CD4+ T cells in melanoma. Generated by immunoSEQ multiplex PCR, the TCRdb table keeps only in-frame clones and is missing some. This repertoire shows almost 15,000 clones, over 80% found once; its top ten account for approximately 5.9%. Sample: cells from a culture (not recorded whether cultured in vitro). The source is a human donor with melanoma. Both conserved end residues are part of each CDR3. D genes are given only for firm matches. Part of the rows lack a size; the others show once, few, many or a class for expanded clones.

>TRBJ1-1|TRBV2|NA|NA
CASSLDRVAEAFF
TGTGCCAGCAGTCTGGACCGGGTCGCTGAAGCTTTCTTT
>TRBJ2-1|TRBV6-6|NA|few
CASSKLADNEQFF
TGTGCCAGCAGTAAACTAGCAGACAATGAGCAGTTCTTC
>TRBJ2-5|TRBV30|NA|NA
CAWSVWGDRKTQYF
TGTGCCTGGAGTGTATGGGGAGATAGGAAGACCCAGTACTTC
>TRBJ2-7|TRBV9|NA|NA
CASSAQGYEQYF
TGTGCCAGCAGCGCCCAGGGCTACGAGCAGTACTTC
>TRBJ2-7|TRBV6-5|TRBD1|NA
CASSRRDSSYEQYF
TGTGCCAGCAGTAGAAGGGACAGCTCCTACGAGCAGTACTTC
>TRBJ2-3|TRBV5-4|TRBD1|NA
CASARDRGVADTQYF
TGTGCCAGCGCTCGGGACAGGGGTGTTGCAGATACGCAGTATTTT
>TRBJ1-1|TRBV9|NA|NA
CASSVSSMNTEAFF
TGTGCCAGCAGCGTTTCCAGCATGAACACTGAAGCTTTCTTT
>TRBJ1-2|TRBV11-2|NA|NA
CASSGKGFGYTF
TGTGCCAGCAGCGGAAAGGGATTTGGCTACACCTTC
>TRBJ2-6|TRBV19|NA|NA
CATRQGGAAGANVLTF
TGTGCCACCCGCCAGGGGGGCGCTGCTGGGGCCAACGTCCTGACTTTC
>TRBJ2-3|TRBV10-3|NA|NA
CAINDRGGNTDTQYF
TGTGCCATCAATGACCGGGGAGGAAACACAGATACGCAGTATTTT
>TRBJ1-6|TRBV27|NA|NA
CASSGQGLGNSPLHF
TGTGCCAGCAGTGGGCAGGGTTTGGGAAATTCACCCCTCCACTTT
>TRBJ1-2|TRBV7-2|NA|NA
CASSATNLGTRQGYTF
TGTGCCAGCAGCGCTACCAACCTGGGGACGAGACAAGGCTACACCTTC
>TRBJ2-7|TRBV6-6|NA|NA
CASSVWGYEQYF
TGTGCCAGCAGTGTCTGGGGGTACGAGCAGTACTTC
>TRBJ2-5|TRBV2|TRBD1|NA
CASSLTGAAETQYF
TGTGCCAGCAGTCTTACAGGGGCAGCAGAGACCCAGTACTTC
>TRBJ1-2|TRBV7-2|NA|NA
CASSLRVLYGYTF
TGTGCCAGCAGCTTAAGGGTACTTTATGGCTACACCTTC
>TRBJ2-3|TRBV11-2|NA|NA
CASSLILGGDTQYF
TGTGCCAGCAGCTTAATCCTAGGGGGAGATACGCAGTATTTT
>TRBJ2-3|TRBV28|TRBD1|once
CASSSWTGRGVFNVADTQYF
TGTGCCAGCAGTTCGTGGACAGGGCGAGGCGTTTTTAATGTGGCAGATACGCAGTATTTT
>TRBJ2-2|TRBV27|NA|NA
CASSLVGQWNTGELFF
TGTGCCAGCAGTTTGGTCGGGCAATGGAACACCGGGGAGCTGTTTTTT
>TRBJ1-5|TRBV2|NA|NA
CASSAWASPDSNQPQHF
TGTGCCAGCAGTGCCTGGGCCTCCCCGGATAGCAATCAGCCCCAGCATTTT
>TRBJ2-3|TRBV7-9|NA|NA
CASSSGLTADTQYF
TGTGCCAGCAGCTCCGGACTCACGGCGGATACGCAGTATTTT
>TRBJ2-5|TRBV18|TRBD2|few
CASSPTGLAGSGEETQYF
TGTGCCAGCTCACCAACGGGACTAGCGGGCTCCGGGGAAGAGACCCAGTACTTC
>TRBJ1-3|TRBV19|TRBD1|NA
CASSPGSGTAYSGNTIYF
TGTGCCAGTAGTCCAGGGTCGGGGACAGCTTACTCTGGAAACACCATATATTTT
>TRBJ2-7|TRBV4-2|TRBD2|NA
CASSQAGTSGGAVPYEQYF
TGTGCCAGCAGCCAAGCCGGGACTAGCGGGGGGGCAGTGCCCTACGAGCAGTACTTC
>TRBJ1-2|TRBV5-1|NA|NA
CASSARDYGYTF
TGCGCCAGCAGTGCCAGGGACTATGGCTACACCTTC
>TRBJ2-5|TRBV14|NA|NA
CASSQGGFGQETQYF
TGTGCCAGCAGCCAAGGGGGGTTTGGCCAAGAGACCCAGTACTTC
>TRBJ2-3|TRBV7-9|NA|NA
CASSLRASTDTQYF
TGTGCCAGCAGCCTCAGGGCCAGCACAGATACGCAGTATTTT
>TRBJ2-7|TRBV11-2|TRBD1|NA
CASSFDRGYEQYF
TGTGCCAGCAGCTTCGACAGGGGCTACGAGCAGTACTTC
>TRBJ2-7|TRBV29-1|TRBD1|NA
CSVGDRGSYEQYF
TGCAGCGTTGGGGACAGGGGGTCTTACGAGCAGTACTTC
>TRBJ2-7|TRBV2|NA|NA
CASVTPLTYEQYF
TGTGCCAGCGTCACCCCGCTGACCTACGAGCAGTACTTC
>TRBJ1-1|TRBV2|NA|NA
CASSEGRSFTEAFF
TGTGCCAGCAGTGAAGGACGGTCGTTCACTGAAGCTTTCTTT
>TRBJ2-3|TRBV12-5|NA|NA
CASGLGRDTQYF
TGTGCTAGTGGTTTGGGGAGAGATACGCAGTATTTT
>TRBJ2-2|TRBV6-1|TRBD2|NA
CASSEGSGGTGELFF
TGTGCCAGCAGTGAAGGTAGCGGGGGCACCGGGGAGCTGTTTTTT
>TRBJ1-2|TRBV2|NA|NA
CASSQGTSAMSGYTF
TGTGCCAGCAGTCAAGGGACGTCTGCGATGAGTGGCTACACCTTC
>TRBJ1-1|TRBV18|NA|NA
CASSPVSRNTEAFF
TGTGCCAGCTCACCGGTCTCACGGAACACTGAAGCTTTCTTT
>TRBJ1-1|TRBV27|NA|NA
CASSLKGIWTEAFF
TGTGCCAGCAGTTTGAAGGGGATTTGGACTGAAGCTTTCTTT
>TRBJ2-5|TRBV5-1|NA|once
CATTQNSGETQYF
TGCGCCACAACTCAGAATAGCGGCGAGACCCAGTACTTC
>TRBJ2-3|TRBV5-1|TRBD2|NA
CASTPQGLAGGADTQYF
TGCGCCAGCACACCACAGGGACTAGCGGGGGGGGCAGATACGCAGTATTTT
>TRBJ2-1|TRBV12-5|NA|NA
CASGLDHGQFNTNEQFF
TGTGCTAGTGGTTTGGACCACGGACAGTTCAACACCAATGAGCAGTTCTTC
>TRBJ1-2|TRBV5-1|NA|NA
CASSLGQDYGYTF
TGCGCCAGCAGCTTAGGGCAGGACTATGGCTACACCTTC
>TRBJ2-7|TRBV19|NA|NA
CASSIDPTYEQYF
TGTGCCAGTAGTATAGATCCGACCTACGAGCAGTACTTC
>TRBJ2-5|TRBV5-1|NA|once
CASSLASVKETQYF
TGCGCCAGCAGCTTGGCGTCAGTTAAAGAGACCCAGTACTTC
>TRBJ1-1|TRBV2|NA|NA
CASSEVMTYTEAFF
TGTGCCAGCAGTGAAGTCATGACTTACACTGAAGCTTTCTTT
>TRBJ1-5|TRBV19|NA|NA
CASSTTGTYSNQPQHF
TGTGCCAGTAGTACAACAGGGACCTATAGCAATCAGCCCCAGCATTTT
>TRBJ1-5|TRBV5-5|NA|NA
CASSLTGNQPQHF
TGTGCCAGCAGCTTGACAGGCAATCAGCCCCAGCATTTT
>TRBJ2-3|TRBV9|TRBD1|NA
CASSPGQSTDTQYF
TGTGCCAGCAGCCCGGGACAGAGCACAGATACGCAGTATTTT
>TRBJ2-7|TRBV19|TRBD2|NA
CASSIAQAGDYEQYF
TGTGCCAGTAGTATAGCCCAGGCGGGAGATTACGAGCAGTACTTC
>TRBJ2-1|TRBV5-1|NA|NA
CASSLSGSSYNEQFF
TGCGCCAGCAGTCTAAGCGGTTCCTCCTACAATGAGCAGTTCTTC